One sample yielded the 16 T cell receptor beta chains listed below, sequenced in a study of blood T cell repertoires in COVID-19 (dated by TCRdb to 2020 to 2021). The library was prepared using the immunoSEQ multiplex PCR assay. Not all clones reach the TCRdb copy of this immuneACCESS table, which keeps in-frame sequences only. Checked studies attribute under half of the gap to unresolved V genes and leave the rest unexplained. The table for this sample lists hundreds of thousands of clones; about 93% of them were counted only once. About 0.8% of the sample is taken by the ten largest. Sequencing was performed on peripheral blood. All receptors come from a man aged 60 to 75 with COVID-19, enrolled during active disease.

This sequence joins TRBV3-1 (or the pseudogene TRBV3-2) and TRBJ1-2; 10 bases are a match to TRBD1. J was trimmed by 5 bases and V by 0 bases; bases with no gene match: 6. Germline V gene lookup returns CDR1 LGHDT and CDR2 YNNKEL (reference sequence). This CDR3 has 16 residues. CDR3 in amino acids: CASSQDFWTGGYGYTF. The DNA of the CDR3 is TGTGCCAGCAGCCAAGATTTCTGGACAGGGGGGTATGGCTACACCTTC.

This chain links TRBV6-6 with TRBJ1-1, with 11 bases aligning to TRBD1. The CDR3 consists of 15 residues. Germline V gene sequence: CDR1 MNHNY, CDR2 SVGAGI (reference sequence). V lost 5 bases, J lost 2 bases, and 4 bases stayed unmatched. CDR3 in amino acids: CASSNGQGANTEAFF. As DNA, the CDR3 is TGTGCCAGCAGTAACGGACAGGGGGCAAACACTGAAGCTTTCTTT.

CDR3: CASSDPRCSGNTIYF. The CDR3 nucleotides read TGTGCCAGCAGTGACCCCAGGTGCTCTGGAAACACCATATATTTT. This sequence joins TRBV6-4 and TRBJ1-3; D remains unclear. Germline V gives CDR1 MRHNA, CDR2 SNTAGT. The CDR3 is 15 residues long. Trimming shortened V by 2 bases and J by 0 bases, and 8 bases separated the two germline ends.

This clone was picked up one time. This chain connects TRBV14 to TRBJ2-7, with a tentative D call TRBD2 (6 bases). Trimming took off 4 bases at V and 6 bases at J, with 19 bases between the two ends. The CDR3 totals 15 residues. Looked up from germline, CDR1 is SGHDN and CDR2 is FVKESK. CDR3 amino acids: CASSLDTGVSGEQYF. The CDR3 coding sequence is TGTGCCAGCAGCCTGGACACGGGAGTGTCGGGCGAGCAGTACTTC.

This chain links TRBV3-1 (or the pseudogene TRBV3-2) with TRBJ2-1, with TRBD1 identical over 11 bases. The CDR3 runs to 15 residues. Trimming cost V 8 bases and J 3 bases; bases outside gene matches: 6. Germline V lookup: CDR1 LGHDT, CDR2 YNNKEL (reference sequence). The CDR3 sequence: CASRTGTGGYNEQFF. CDR3 sequence (DNA): TGTGCCAGCCGGACCGGGACAGGGGGCTACAATGAGCAGTTCTTC.

The rearrangement uses TRBV3-1 (or the pseudogene TRBV3-2) and TRBJ2-3, with D perhaps TRBD2 (7 bases). In germline, CDR1 is LGHDT, CDR2 YNNKEL (reference sequence). The CDR3 contains 22 residues. Trimming took 2 bases from V and 0 from J, leaving 30 bases between them. For the CDR3, the DNA is TGTGCCAGCAGCCAAAATCGGGGGAGGGGGGCTGCCTACTACCCTAGCACAGATACGCAGTATTTT. Translating gives CASSQNRGRGAAYYPSTDTQYF.

This chain links TRBV29-1 with TRBJ1-1, with D unresolved. This CDR3 comprises 11 residues. Germline CDR1 and CDR2: SQVTM and ANQGSEA. V lost 6 bases and J lost 5, with 10 bases in between. The CDR3 sequence: CSVVSPTEAFF. CDR3 in DNA: TGCAGCGTCGTGTCCCCGACTGAAGCTTTCTTT.

The V call is TRBV5-4, the J call TRBJ2-7; a possible D gene is TRBD1 (6 bases). The V end lost 0 bases, the J end lost 6 bases, and 10 bases lay between the germline ends. Per germline, CDR1 SGHNT and CDR2 YYREEE (reference sequence). CDR3 length: 13 residues. CDR3 nucleotides: TGTGCCAGCAGCTTGGGACAGGACGGCGAGCAGTACTTC. Its translation: CASSLGQDGEQYF.

The J gene is TRBJ1-1, the V gene TRBV4-2, with D possibly TRBD1 on 5 matching bases. Germline CDR1 and CDR2: LGHNA and YNFKEQ. Trimming pared 0 bases from V and 3 bases from J, leaving 20 bases between. This CDR3 spans 18 amino acids. In DNA, the CDR3 is TGTGCCAGCAGCCAAGACCGGGACTGGCAGGGTTCGGACACTGAAGCTTTCTTT. This gives the protein CASSQDRDWQGSDTEAFF.

The chain recombines TRBV4-3 with TRBJ2-3, with D possibly matching TRBD2 (6 bases). The CDR3 is 14 residues long. V gave up 4 bases and J gave up 4 bases, with 12 bases separating them. In germline, CDR1 is LGHNA, CDR2 YSLEER. CDR3 sequence reads: CASSRRGNSDTQYF. CDR3 sequence (DNA): TGCGCCAGCAGCCGGAGGGGAAATTCAGATACGCAGTATTTT.

Only one count was recorded for this clone. The chain links TRBV6-7 to TRBJ1-5, with D possibly being TRBD1 (6 bases). TRBV6-7 is identified as an open reading frame with a role that is uncertain. The CDR3 consists of 14 residues. Trimming took 0 bases from V and 5 from J, leaving 8 bases between them. CDR3 residues: CASSYSGTHQPQHF. CDR3 DNA: TGTGCCAGCAGTTACTCAGGGACACATCAGCCCCAGCATTTT.

The genes are TRBV29-1 and TRBJ2-1; 9 bases align to TRBD1. CDR3 length: 13 residues. V trimming: 6 bases; J trimming: 7 bases; junction bases outside the gene matches: 7. From germline, CDR1 is SQVTM and CDR2 ANQGSEA. The CDR3 loop reads CSVDRGRINEQFF. Here the CDR3 DNA reads TGCAGCGTCGACAGGGGGAGGATTAATGAGCAGTTCTTC.

The rearrangement joins TRBV18 to TRBJ2-7, with D possibly TRBD2 on 6 matching bases. CDR3 length equals 13 residues. The V end was cut by 0 bases, the J end by 9 bases, with 12 bases between. Germline loops: CDR1 KGHSH, CDR2 LQKENI. CDR3 in amino acids: CASSPPEGLGQYF. CDR3 nucleotide sequence: TGTGCCAGCTCACCACCGGAGGGATTGGGGCAGTACTTC.

Comment on this clone: The same CDR3 can be traced to other DNA sequences in this sample. The J gene is TRBJ1-3, the V gene TRBV18; D perhaps matches TRBD1 (5 bases). The CDR3 has 14 amino acids. The germline CDR1 and CDR2 sequences are KGHSH and LQKENI. V was cut by 3 bases and J by 3 bases, with 9 bases left in between. CDR3 amino acids: CASSPSGVGNTIYF. The DNA of the CDR3 is TGTGCCAGCTCACCTTCGGGGGTTGGAAACACCATATATTTT. The full variable domain, completed using reference TRBV18 and TRBJ1-3, is NAGVMQNPRHLVRRRGQEARLRCSPMKGHSHVYWYRQLPEEGLKFMVYLQKENIIDESGMPKERFSAEFPKEGPSILRIQQVVRGDSAAYFCASSPSGVGNTIYFGEGSWLTVV.

The V gene is TRBV18, the J gene TRBJ2-1, with no clear D. Germline CDR1 KGHSH, CDR2 LQKENI. V shed 1 base and J shed 0 bases, with 7 bases lying between them. The CDR3 is 15 residues long. The CDR3 DNA sequence: TGTGCCAGCTCACCACGCAGTATCTCCTACAATGAGCAGTTCTTC. Protein product: CASSPRSISYNEQFF.

The rearrangement joins TRBV7-3 to TRBJ2-7; maybe TRBD1 (5 bases). The CDR3 contains 15 residues. Germline-derived CDR1 and CDR2 are SGHTA and FQGTGA. With 3 bases removed from V and 0 bases from J, the gap between germline ends came to 12 bases. CDR3 sequence (DNA): TGTGCCAGCAGCTTGGGGCCTGCTAGCTCCTACGAGCAGTACTTC. Translated: CASSLGPASSYEQYF.